This is a list of T cell receptor beta chains from one sample in a study of T cell responses to AZD1222 COVID-19 vaccine. Method: immunoSEQ multiplex PCR; TCRdb's copy keeps in-frame clones and lacks some. The table lists some 280,000 clones, approximately 94% of them singletons, with roughly 0.6% in the top ten. Material: peripheral blood, obtained 28 days after the second AZD1222 dose. The receptors shown here come from an adult who received the AZD1222 COVID-19 vaccine. Each CDR3 is given with its conserved first and last residue. Each record gives: J gene, V gene, clone size, D gene, CDR3 DNA, CDR3 protein. D genes are given only for firm matches. Rows may omit the clone size; those that give it use once, few, many or a size class.

j_call: TRBJ2-7; v_call: TRBV28; clone_size: NA; d_call: NA; cdr3_nt: TGTGCCAGCAGCCCTCGGTTTAGGGAGCAGTACTTC; cdr3_aa: CASSPRFREQYF
j_call: TRBJ1-2; v_call: TRBV2; clone_size: NA; d_call: NA; cdr3_nt: TGTGCCAGCAGGTGGACAGCAGATTTCTACACCTTC; cdr3_aa: CASRWTADFYTF
j_call: TRBJ2-5; v_call: TRBV4-2; clone_size: NA; d_call: NA; cdr3_nt: TGTGCCAGCAGCCAAGGGGAGCGGACCTTTGAAACCCAGTACTTC; cdr3_aa: CASSQGERTFETQYF
j_call: TRBJ1-6; v_call: TRBV27; clone_size: once; d_call: NA; cdr3_nt: TGTGCCAGCCCTTCCCCTCCCCCTGTTATCCCCCTCCACTTT; cdr3_aa: CASPSPPPVIPLHF
j_call: TRBJ2-7; v_call: TRBV27; clone_size: NA; d_call: NA; cdr3_nt: TGTGCCAGCAGTTTACCGGGCGGCTACGAGCAGTACTTC; cdr3_aa: CASSLPGGYEQYF
j_call: TRBJ1-1; v_call: TRBV18; clone_size: NA; d_call: NA; cdr3_nt: TGTGCCAGCTCACCACCGGGGACTGAAGCTTTCTTT; cdr3_aa: CASSPPGTEAFF
j_call: TRBJ2-3; v_call: TRBV7-9; clone_size: NA; d_call: NA; cdr3_nt: TGTGCCAGCAGCAACTACCCAGAAGTTTCTGATACGCAGTATTTT; cdr3_aa: CASSNYPEVSDTQYF
j_call: TRBJ2-7; v_call: TRBV28; clone_size: NA; d_call: NA; cdr3_nt: TGTGCCAGCAGTTCGTATCTAGGGGGAGCGGGGAACTCCTACGAGCAGTACTTC; cdr3_aa: CASSSYLGGAGNSYEQYF
j_call: TRBJ1-6; v_call: TRBV28; clone_size: NA; d_call: TRBD1; cdr3_nt: TGTGCCAGCAGTTCGGGACAGGGGAATAATTCACCCCTCCACTTT; cdr3_aa: CASSSGQGNNSPLHF
j_call: TRBJ1-5; v_call: TRBV28; clone_size: NA; d_call: NA; cdr3_nt: TGTGCCAGTAACCGGGTCGGTCAGCCCCAGCATTTT; cdr3_aa: CASNRVGQPQHF
j_call: TRBJ1-4; v_call: TRBV27; clone_size: NA; d_call: NA; cdr3_nt: TGTGCCAGCAGTCCTCCGGGACGCGTTGAAAAACTGTTTTTT; cdr3_aa: CASSPPGRVEKLFF
j_call: TRBJ2-5; v_call: TRBV5-1; clone_size: NA; d_call: TRBD2; cdr3_nt: TGCGCCAGCAGTTATTTCCAACTAGCGGGAGCTGTGGGAGAGACCCAGTACTTC; cdr3_aa: CASSYFQLAGAVGETQYF
j_call: TRBJ1-1; v_call: TRBV15; clone_size: NA; d_call: NA; cdr3_nt: TGTGCCACCAGCAGAGATAGGTGGGTTGGGGCTTTCTTT; cdr3_aa: CATSRDRWVGAFF
j_call: TRBJ2-7; v_call: TRBV2; clone_size: NA; d_call: NA; cdr3_nt: TGTGCCAGCACTCGAGGCCGGAGCTCCTACGAGCAGTACTTC; cdr3_aa: CASTRGRSSYEQYF
j_call: TRBJ1-6; v_call: TRBV27; clone_size: NA; d_call: TRBD1; cdr3_nt: TGTGCCAGCAGTTTTGGGACAGATAATTCACCCCTCCACTTT; cdr3_aa: CASSFGTDNSPLHF
j_call: TRBJ1-2; v_call: TRBV29-1; clone_size: NA; d_call: NA; cdr3_nt: TGCAGCGTTGAAGTAGGGGGGGCGAAAAATGGCTACACCTTC; cdr3_aa: CSVEVGGAKNGYTF
j_call: TRBJ1-2; v_call: TRBV29-1; clone_size: NA; d_call: NA; cdr3_nt: TGCAGCGCTGGTTGGGGGGGCGACGATGGCTACACCTTC; cdr3_aa: CSAGWGGDDGYTF
j_call: TRBJ2-7; v_call: TRBV5-1; clone_size: NA; d_call: TRBD1; cdr3_nt: TGCGCCACTTCCGACAGGGGATATCCCTACGAGCAGTACTTC; cdr3_aa: CATSDRGYPYEQYF
j_call: TRBJ2-5; v_call: TRBV15; clone_size: once; d_call: TRBD1; cdr3_nt: TGTGCCACCAGCAGAGGGGGACAGTGGCCGGAGACCCAGTACTTC; cdr3_aa: CATSRGGQWPETQYF
j_call: TRBJ1-5; v_call: TRBV11-2; clone_size: NA; d_call: NA; cdr3_nt: TGTGCCAGCAGCTTAGGACAGTTCAATCAGCCCCAGCATTTT; cdr3_aa: CASSLGQFNQPQHF
j_call: TRBJ2-1; v_call: TRBV9; clone_size: once; d_call: NA; cdr3_nt: TGTGCCAGCAGCGCCTTAGGGGGGGATGAGCAGTTCTTC; cdr3_aa: CASSALGGDEQFF
j_call: TRBJ1-1; v_call: TRBV9; clone_size: NA; d_call: TRBD1; cdr3_nt: TGTGCCAGCAGCGAACCCGGGACAGGGTCCGGAATGAACACTGAAGCTTTCTTT; cdr3_aa: CASSEPGTGSGMNTEAFF
j_call: TRBJ2-7; v_call: TRBV5-6; clone_size: once; d_call: NA; cdr3_nt: TGTGCCAGCAGCCCGGCGCCCGGGAACTCCTACGAGCAGTACTTC; cdr3_aa: CASSPAPGNSYEQYF
j_call: TRBJ1-2; v_call: TRBV12-3/TRBV12-4; clone_size: NA; d_call: NA; cdr3_nt: TGTGCCAGCAGCCAGGGTGATGCGGGCTACACCTTC; cdr3_aa: CASSQGDAGYTF
j_call: TRBJ2-3; v_call: TRBV6-5; clone_size: once; d_call: TRBD2; cdr3_nt: TGTGCCAGTACTCCGGGACTAGAGGTATCGGGTACGCAGTATTTT; cdr3_aa: CASTPGLEVSGTQYF
j_call: TRBJ1-1; v_call: TRBV7-9; clone_size: NA; d_call: NA; cdr3_nt: TGTGCCAGCAGCCATTGGGGGGAGACTGAAGCTTTCTTT; cdr3_aa: CASSHWGETEAFF
j_call: TRBJ1-5; v_call: TRBV30; clone_size: NA; d_call: TRBD1; cdr3_nt: TGTGCCTGGGGTGACAGGGTAGATCAGCCCCAGCATTTT; cdr3_aa: CAWGDRVDQPQHF
j_call: TRBJ2-7; v_call: TRBV27; clone_size: NA; d_call: NA; cdr3_nt: TGTGCCAGCAGTTTAGACCCTGGGCCAACCTACGAGCAGTACTTC; cdr3_aa: CASSLDPGPTYEQYF
j_call: TRBJ1-1; v_call: TRBV19; clone_size: NA; d_call: NA; cdr3_nt: TGTGCCAGTAGTATACTAGGGCGGCTCACTGAAGCTTTCTTT; cdr3_aa: CASSILGRLTEAFF
j_call: TRBJ2-2; v_call: TRBV5-1; clone_size: once; d_call: NA; cdr3_nt: TGCGCCAGCAGCGGGGGGACACCCAACACCGGGGAGCTGTTTTTT; cdr3_aa: CASSGGTPNTGELFF
j_call: TRBJ2-7; v_call: TRBV20-1; clone_size: NA; d_call: NA; cdr3_nt: TGCAGTGCTAGTTCTCTCCCGGGGCAGTACTTC; cdr3_aa: CSASSLPGQYF
j_call: TRBJ1-2; v_call: TRBV7-2; clone_size: NA; d_call: NA; cdr3_nt: TGTGCCAGCAGCCCCTTCCCCCCAGGCGGCTATGGCTACACCTTC; cdr3_aa: CASSPFPPGGYGYTF
j_call: TRBJ2-5; v_call: TRBV5-1; clone_size: NA; d_call: TRBD1; cdr3_nt: TGCGCCAGCAGCCAGACGGGACAGGGCCAAGAGACCCAGTACTTC; cdr3_aa: CASSQTGQGQETQYF
j_call: TRBJ2-2; v_call: TRBV28; clone_size: NA; d_call: NA; cdr3_nt: TGTGCCAGCAGACCTTACCGGGAGCTGTTTTTT; cdr3_aa: CASRPYRELFF
j_call: TRBJ2-5; v_call: TRBV5-1; clone_size: NA; d_call: NA; cdr3_nt: TGCGCCAGCAGGGAGGAAGGGGAGACCCAGTACTTC; cdr3_aa: CASREEGETQYF
j_call: TRBJ2-7; v_call: TRBV12-3/TRBV12-4; clone_size: NA; d_call: NA; cdr3_nt: TGTGCCAGCAGTGTAGGGACCCCGAGCGAGCAGTACTTC; cdr3_aa: CASSVGTPSEQYF
j_call: TRBJ2-5; v_call: TRBV6-5; clone_size: NA; d_call: TRBD2; cdr3_nt: TGTGCCAGCGCCCAGCGGGGGTCGGGGACCCAGTACTTC; cdr3_aa: CASAQRGSGTQYF
j_call: TRBJ2-7; v_call: TRBV4-1; clone_size: NA; d_call: TRBD2; cdr3_nt: TGCGCCAGCAGCCAAGGGGGACTAGCGGGGGGCTCCTACGAGCAGTACTTC; cdr3_aa: CASSQGGLAGGSYEQYF
j_call: TRBJ1-1; v_call: TRBV7-9; clone_size: NA; d_call: TRBD1; cdr3_nt: TGTGCCAGCAGCGCAGCACTCCCAACAGGGGGCGTCGGAGCTTTCTTT; cdr3_aa: CASSAALPTGGVGAFF